This TCR beta chain comes out of a study of T cells in Graves' hyperthyroidism and ophthalmopathy (dated by TCRdb to the late 2010s). Background for the entire study: Peripheral blood samples were taken at initial diagnosis, before any treatment was given. TCR Vbeta CDR3 sequencing of 120 to 150 peripheral blood samples (approximately 44 ophthalmopathy, around 80 hyperthyroidism and approximately 17 progressor patients) is reported in the paper. A discovery cohort of 95 to 100 patients, roughly 45 with Graves' ophthalmopathy and approximately 55 with stable Graves' hyperthyroidism, was used to find distinguishing TCR V-J signatures. The 75 to 100 discovery patients were randomly split 7:3 into training and test sets. Thyroid tissue and blood T-cell repertoires from several Graves' hyperthyroidism patients were also compared in the study. Once sampling was done, hyperthyroidism patients were given methimazole at a starting dose of 30 mg daily, whereas ophthalmopathy patients were given high-dose intravenous methylprednisolone. Prospective prediction of ophthalmopathy was tested in an independent validation cohort of approximately 18 hyperthyroidism patients and approximately 17 patients who later progressed to ophthalmopathy. Study-wide conclusions, independent of this receptor: Sample size was not statistically predetermined, and investigators were not blinded to group allocation. A 13 V-J signature model separated ophthalmopathy from stable hyperthyroidism, with around 91% sensitivity and roughly 81% specificity in cross-validation and 80%/75% in testing. Most expanded thyroid clonotypes (frequency above 0.001) were also detected in blood, suggesting blood repertoires may reflect thyroid immune responses. In validation, progression to ophthalmopathy was predicted by the model with around 71% sensitivity and 72.22% specificity, a median of approximately 6.5 months before onset.

Stable Graves' hyperthyroidism was defined as the absence of progression to ophthalmopathy over 18 months of follow-up. Hyperthyroidism patients were newly diagnosed, had a disease duration of under 2 months, and were aged 18 to 65 years. Exclusion was applied to patients with uncontrolled infections, other autoimmune diseases, pregnancy or lactation. Diagnoses were based on clinical symptoms, serum thyroxine and TRAb, thyroid ultrasound and orbital computed tomography. PBMCs were isolated from 8 to 10 ml of fresh peripheral blood by Ficoll-Paque density gradient centrifugation. Total RNA was extracted using Trizol reagent, and RNA quality was assessed on an Agilent 2100 Bioanalyzer. TCR beta CDR3 regions were amplified from RNA transcripts. For the first round of RT-PCR on the TCR CDR3, the HTBI primer set was used together with the Qiagen OneStep RT-PCR kit. Libraries were constructed in a second round of multiplex PCR, after which size selection and purification were performed. The libraries were sequenced on an Illumina HiSeq2000 using paired-end 100 bp reads. The authors' analysis ran thus. SOAPnuke was used to process the raw data, throwing out any read that contained adapters or uncalled bases, had a mean Phred below 15, or lacked an exact constant-primer or identifier match. High-quality paired reads were merged with COPE v1.2.5, and unique nucleotide sequences were defined as clonotypes. Clonotypes were aligned to IMGT TRBV, TRBD and TRBJ reference segments using MiTCR v1.1. The analysis included only V-J combinations with a frequency above 0.0001, which together covered roughly 99% of the repertoires. The TCS score was defined as F50 (clonal expansion) divided by E x V (chaos), with BLOSUM62-based TCRdist calculated between CDR3 peptides within each V-J. Welch's t-statistics and random forest reduced 514 V-J features to 13, which were used in a naive Bayes classifier (R e1071). TCRdb trimmed public reads at Q25 via fastp, called clones via MiXCR and kept in-frame beta chains. Every CDR3 protein is listed once, alongside the most common genes and DNA of its rows. The V and J calls come from TCRdb's annotation, not from the publication. The sample includes 700,000 or so distinct CDR3 sequences, with about a sixth observed a single time. The top ten clonotypes cover 8.4% of the sample.

The junction shows trimming of 3 bases on V and 7 bases on J, plus 13 bases between the germline ends. The CDR3 covers 14 residues, taking in both the cysteine and the phenylalanine. The DNA shown is the 42-base CDR3, in frame from base 1. Via the germline V gene, CDR1 is MDHEN and CDR2 SYDVKM. There are many counts of this clonotype. Its specific antigen is unknown. One base away there is no much larger clone; base qualities are not given. The sample consisted of blood. This sequence was found in a man aged 18 to 29 with Graves' hyperthyroidism. The chain links TRBV28 with TRBJ2-1; matching of 6 bases hints at TRBD2 as the D gene. The DNA sequence is TGTGCCAGCAGTTTTTTCGGGGGTACGAATGAGCAGTTCTTC. It codes for CASSFFGGTNEQFF.